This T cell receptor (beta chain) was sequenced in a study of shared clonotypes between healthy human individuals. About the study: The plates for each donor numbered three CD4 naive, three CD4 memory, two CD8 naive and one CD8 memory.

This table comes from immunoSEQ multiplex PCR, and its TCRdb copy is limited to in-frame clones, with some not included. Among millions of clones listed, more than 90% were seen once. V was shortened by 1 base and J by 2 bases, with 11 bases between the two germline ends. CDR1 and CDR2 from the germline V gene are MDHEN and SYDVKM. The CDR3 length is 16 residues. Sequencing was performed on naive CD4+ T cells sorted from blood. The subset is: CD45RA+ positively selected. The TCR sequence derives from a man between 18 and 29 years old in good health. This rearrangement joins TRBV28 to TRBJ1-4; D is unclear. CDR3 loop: CASSLFGRATNEKLFF. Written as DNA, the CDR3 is TGTGCCAGCAGTTTATTTGGCCGGGCGACTAATGAAAAACTGTTTTTT.